These 24 T cell receptor beta chains were sequenced from one sample in a study of cytomegalovirus exposure and HLA in healthy donors. The study ran its PCR with 60 Vbeta and 13 Jbeta primers. Method: immunoSEQ multiplex PCR; TCRdb's copy keeps in-frame clones and lacks some. The table lists about 94,000 clones, 81% of them singletons. The sample taken for sequencing was PBMCs. The receptors were sampled from a human donor in good health.

The rearrangement links TRBV6-6 to TRBJ1-4; tentatively, D is TRBD1 (6 bases). CDR3 length: 16 amino acids. In germline, CDR1 is MNHNY, CDR2 SVGAGI (reference sequence). With 2 bases removed from V and 0 bases from J, the gap between germline ends came to 10 bases. Here the CDR3 reads CASSYGGYATNEKLFF. Written as DNA, the CDR3 is TGTGCCAGCAGTTACGGGGGCTACGCAACTAATGAAAAACTGTTTTTT.

The gene calls are TRBV19 and TRBJ1-5; TRBD1 agrees at 9 bases. Per the germline V gene, CDR1 is LNHDA and CDR2 is SQIVND (reference sequence). This CDR3 is built from 13 residues. J was trimmed by 7 bases and V by 6 bases; bases with no gene match: 4. This CDR3 is CASRGTGIQPQHF. CDR3 sequence (DNA): TGTGCCAGTAGAGGGACAGGGATACAGCCCCAGCATTTT.

The chain joins TRBV28 to TRBJ2-7; 7 bases agree with TRBD1. Per the germline V gene, CDR1 is MDHEN and CDR2 is SYDVKM. The CDR3 runs to 13 residues. V shed 2 bases and J 4 bases; nucleotides not matched to a gene: 2. The CDR3 is CASSLGTDYEQYF. The CDR3 nucleotides are TGTGCCAGCAGTTTAGGGACAGATTACGAGCAGTACTTC.

The chain has TRBV19 and TRBJ1-1, with D unresolved. V was cut by 4 bases and J by 5 bases, with 23 bases left in between. The germline V gene has CDR1 LNHDA and CDR2 SQIVND (reference sequence). The CDR3 is made up of 17 amino acids. DNA of the CDR3: TGTGCCAGTAGTACCCCGTTTTCGGCTGAGTCGGGTACTGAAGCTTTCTTT. The encoded protein is CASSTPFSAESGTEAFF. Supplemented by reference TRBV19 and TRBJ1-1, the full variable domain reads DGGITQSPKYLFRKEGQNVTLSCEQNLNHDAMYWYRQDPGQGLRLIYYSQIVNDFQKGDIAEGYSVSREKKESFPLTVTSAQKNPTAFYLCASSTPFSAESGTEAFFGQGTRLTVV.

This clone showed up just a few times. CDR3 loop: CASSDRPGEEGETQYF. Written as DNA, the CDR3 is TGTGCCAGCAGCGATAGACCCGGGGAGGAGGGAGAGACCCAGTACTTC. This rearrangement joins TRBV21-1 to TRBJ2-5; TRBD2, the D gene given by the table, was not confirmed from the DNA. TRBV21-1 is deemed a pseudogene. The CDR3 loop spans 16 amino acids.

This clone has more than one count but fewer than ten. CDR3 nucleotide sequence: TGTGCCAGCAGCTTGGTGGGACAGGGGGGTTCGACGGGTGAAGCTTTCTTT. This translates into CASSLVGQGGSTGEAFF. The gene calls are TRBV5-6 and TRBJ1-1; 11 bases map to TRBD1. The CDR3 is 17 amino acids. V lost 0 bases to trimming and J lost 7 bases; unmatched junction nucleotides: 11. Germline-derived CDR1 and CDR2 are SGHDT and YYEEEE.

The chain links TRBV7-9 to TRBJ2-1; D may be TRBD2 (6 bases). CDR3 length: 14 residues. V was clipped by 5 bases and J by 5 bases, with 13 bases between them. The V gene's germline CDR1 is SEHNR and CDR2 FQNEAQ (reference sequence). This CDR3 reads CASSPRLEDNEQFF. Here the CDR3 DNA reads TGTGCCAGCAGCCCCCGACTAGAAGACAATGAGCAGTTCTTC.

This chain uses TRBV19 with TRBJ2-3, with D uncertain. This CDR3 region has 11 residues. The germline gives CDR1 LNHDA, CDR2 SQIVND (reference sequence). The V and J ends lost 6 bases and 3 bases respectively, with 4 bases between them. The CDR3 coding sequence is TGTGCCAGTAGCCGGACAGATACGCAGTATTTT. Its protein product is CASSRTDTQYF.

The chain joins TRBV7-2 to TRBJ2-7; 9 bases are shared with TRBD2. The length of the CDR3 is 17 residues. With 4 bases clipped from V and 6 bases from J, the junction kept 16 bases outside the gene matches. CDR1 is SGHTA, CDR2 FQGNSA, per germline. The CDR3 region is CASSYSASGTNPGEQYF. CDR3 nucleotide sequence: TGTGCCAGCAGCTACTCCGCTAGCGGGACGAACCCGGGCGAGCAGTACTTC.

This clone appeared a few times. This chain links TRBV5-1 with TRBJ1-1; tentatively, D is TRBD1 (6 bases). Germline loops: CDR1 SGHRS, CDR2 YFSETQ. V was clipped by 0 bases and J by 5 bases, with 20 bases between them. The CDR3 loop spans 17 amino acids. The chain's CDR3 is CASSLVAGVGMLTEAFF. CDR3 DNA sequence: TGCGCCAGCAGCTTGGTTGCAGGGGTGGGTATGTTGACTGAAGCTTTCTTT.

This chain uses TRBV7-8 with TRBJ1-2; TRBD1 agrees at 7 bases. CDR1 is SGHVS, CDR2 FQNEAQ, per germline. The CDR3 consists of 14 residues. Trimming cost V 1 base and J 13 bases; bases outside gene matches: 12. The CDR3 nucleotides read TGTGCCAGCAGCTTAGAAGGACAGGCCCCTTTCTCCACCTTC. Residues: CASSLEGQAPFSTF.

This chain links TRBV15 with TRBJ2-7; D is undetermined. V shed 0 bases and J shed 6 bases, with 12 bases lying between them. CDR1 is LNHNV and CDR2 is YYDKDF in the germline V gene (reference sequence). The CDR3 runs to 14 residues. DNA of the CDR3: TGTGCCACCAGCAGAGATGGGCAGTTAAGCGAGCAGTACTTC. This sequence encodes CATSRDGQLSEQYF.

In nucleotides, the CDR3 is TGTGCCAGCAGCGCCGGGACAGGGGCCCGGCCCCAGCATTTT. This codes for CASSAGTGARPQHF. The chain recombines TRBV9 with TRBJ1-5; 10 bases are shared with TRBD1. V lost 3 bases to trimming and J lost 9 bases; unmatched junction nucleotides: 6. CDR1 is SGDLS, CDR2 YYNGEE, per germline. The CDR3 consists of 14 residues. Full variable domain (rest looked up from reference TRBV9 and TRBJ1-5): DSGVTQTPKHLITATGQRVTLRCSPRSGDLSVYWYQQSLDQGLQFLIQYYNGEERAKGNILERFSAQQFPDLHSELNLSSLELGDSALYFCASSAGTGARPQHFGDGTRLSIL.

V gene TRBV4-2 combines with J gene TRBJ2-4; the match to TRBD1 covers 7 bases. V dropped 1 base and J dropped 5; count of bases not matched to a gene: 2. This CDR3 is 14 amino acids long. CDR1 is LGHNA and CDR2 is YNFKEQ in the germline V gene. Here the CDR3 DNA reads TGTGCCAGCAGCCAAGGGGACAGCCAAAACATTCAGTACTTC. This translates into CASSQGDSQNIQYF.

This rearrangement joins TRBV19 to TRBJ2-1, with 16 bases that match TRBD2. Germline assignment: CDR1 LNHDA and CDR2 SQIVND (reference sequence). The CDR3 totals 21 residues. Losses at the gene ends were 3 bases for V and 1 base for J; bases not matched to a gene: 12. The CDR3 DNA follows: TGTGCCAGTAGTATGGTGGGGACTAGCGGGAGGGTTGGTCCTTCCTACAATGAGCAGTTCTTC. Its protein is CASSMVGTSGRVGPSYNEQFF. Filled out from reference TRBV19 and TRBJ2-1, the complete variable domain reads DGGITQSPKYLFRKEGQNVTLSCEQNLNHDAMYWYRQDPGQGLRLIYYSQIVNDFQKGDIAEGYSVSREKKESFPLTVTSAQKNPTAFYLCASSMVGTSGRVGPSYNEQFFGPGTRLTVL.

This chain joins TRBV4-2 and TRBJ2-1, with 10 bases lining up with TRBD2. Germline V gives CDR1 LGHNA, CDR2 YNFKEQ. The CDR3 covers 15 residues. After removal of 8 bases from V and 2 bases from J, the junction contained 6 bases not matched to a gene. CDR3 sequence: CASELAGLTYNEQFF. The DNA for the CDR3 is TGTGCCAGCGAACTAGCGGGGCTTACCTACAATGAGCAGTTCTTC.

The J gene is TRBJ1-2, the V gene TRBV6-5; 8 bases line up with TRBD1. Germline CDR1 MNHEY, CDR2 SVGAGI. This CDR3 spans 12 amino acids. With 2 bases clipped from V and 8 bases from J, the junction kept 1 base outside the gene matches. The CDR3: CASSYGQGGYTF. The DNA of the CDR3 is TGTGCCAGCAGTTACGGACAGGGAGGCTACACCTTC.

V is TRBV13 and J is TRBJ2-3; a possible D gene is TRBD2 (6 bases). CDR1 is PRHDT, CDR2 FYEKMQ, per germline (reference sequence). The CDR3 spans 14 residues. V was clipped by 4 bases and J by 8 bases, with 16 bases between them. The CDR3 DNA reads TGTGCCAGCAGCTCCCGGAGGGCCGAAGTTACGCAGTATTTT. It specifies CASSSRRAEVTQYF. The full variable domain, completed using reference TRBV13 and TRBJ2-3, is AAGVIQSPRHLIKEKRETATLKCYPIPRHDTVYWYQQGPGQDPQFLISFYEKMQSDKGSIPDRFSAQQFSDYHSELNMSSLELGDSALYFCASSSRRAEVTQYFGPGTRLTVL.

The V and J genes are TRBV7-3 and TRBJ2-1; 15 nucleotides line up with TRBD2. The CDR3 has 17 amino acids. Trimming cost V 1 base and J 6 bases; bases outside gene matches: 4. Germline assignment: CDR1 SGHTA and CDR2 FQGTGA. CDR3 nucleotide sequence: TGTGCCAGCAGCTTAAGTGGGACTAGCGGGAGGATCAATGAGCAGTTCTTC. This encodes CASSLSGTSGRINEQFF.

This chain joins TRBV14 and TRBJ2-3, with D tentatively TRBD2 (5 bases). This CDR3 comprises 15 residues. Between the trimmed V and J ends, which lost 4 bases and 6 bases, there was a span of 17 bases. Germline V lookup: CDR1 SGHDN, CDR2 FVKESK. In DNA form, the CDR3 reads TGTGCCAGCAGCCTACTAGACTTGCAATCGGATACGCAGTATTTT. It yields the protein CASSLLDLQSDTQYF.

On this clone itself: Other DNA sequences in this sample translate to the same CDR3. CDR3 amino acids: CASSYRGRTEAFF. The DNA for the CDR3 is TGTGCCAGCAGTTACAGGGGGCGTACTGAAGCTTTCTTT. The rearrangement links TRBV6-5 to TRBJ1-1, with 7 bases fitting TRBD1. Germline lookup yields CDR1 MNHEY and CDR2 SVGAGI. J lost 5 bases, V lost 2 bases, and 2 bases had no gene match. There are 13 residues in the CDR3.

This clone was picked up one time. The rearrangement joins TRBV7-6 to TRBJ2-2; no clear D. Trimming took 1 base from V and 6 from J, leaving 12 bases between them. CDR3 length equals 15 residues. Germline V gives CDR1 SGHVS, CDR2 FNYEAQ. The CDR3 DNA follows: TGTGCCAGCAGCTTAGGATCTGGAGTTGCCGGGGAGCTGTTTTTT. It yields the protein CASSLGSGVAGELFF.

A single count supports this clone. The chain combines TRBV4-2 with TRBJ2-7, with TRBD2 matching 8 bases. Trimming took 0 bases from V and 0 from J; bases not matched to a gene: 4. CDR1 and CDR2 from the germline V gene are LGHNA and YNFKEQ. The CDR3 totals 16 residues. CDR3 DNA sequence: TGTGCCAGCAGCCAAGATTCCGGGACTAGCTCCTACGAGCAGTACTTC. Its protein is CASSQDSGTSSYEQYF.

The V and J genes are TRBV4-3 and TRBJ2-7; 11 nucleotides align to TRBD2. The CDR3 consists of 16 residues. J was trimmed by 2 bases and V by 3 bases; bases with no gene match: 6. Germline CDR1 LGHNA, CDR2 YSLEER. The CDR3 region has the DNA TGCGCCAGCAGCCAGGTAACTAGCGGGGGACCCTACGAGCAGTACTTC. Its translation is CASSQVTSGGPYEQYF.